The 14 T cell receptor beta chains listed next were all sequenced from one sample in a study of neurological immune-mediated disorders. MiXCR, applied by TCRdb to the 5' RACE reads, yields one record per CDR3 protein. The sample has about 74,000 distinct CDR3 sequences, approximately 5.2% seen once; the top ten hold around 7%. The sample taken for sequencing was PBMCs. The source of these receptors is a man aged 18 to 30 with multiple sclerosis.

This clonotype was seen at least ten times. This rearrangement joins TRBV11-2 to TRBJ2-7, with 8 positions matching TRBD1. After removal of 5 bases from V and 0 bases from J, the junction contained 9 bases not matched to a gene. From germline, CDR1 is SGHAT and CDR2 FQNNGV. This CDR3 comprises 16 residues. This CDR3 reads CASSDRTGSNSYEQYF. CDR3 nucleotides: TGTGCCAGCAGCGACCGGACAGGGTCGAACTCCTACGAGCAGTACTTC. Combining the CDR3 with reference TRBV11-2 and TRBJ2-7 gives the whole variable domain EAGVAQSPRYKIIEKRQSVAFWCNPISGHATLYWYQQILGQGPKLLIQFQNNGVVDDSQLPKDRFSAERLKGVDSTLKIQPAKLEDSAVYLCASSDRTGSNSYEQYFGPGTRLTVT.

The rearrangement uses TRBV7-3 and TRBJ2-1, with unresolved D. V lost 2 bases and J 10 bases, leaving 9 bases between the germline ends. The CDR3 loop spans 12 amino acids. From germline, CDR1 is SGHTA and CDR2 FQGTGA. Here the CDR3 DNA reads TGTGCCAGCAGCTTATTGAACGGGGAGCAGTTCTTC. It specifies CASSLLNGEQFF. Supplemented by reference TRBV7-3 and TRBJ2-1, the full variable domain reads GAGVSQTPSNKVTEKGKYVELRCDPISGHTALYWYRQSLGQGPEFLIYFQGTGAADDSGLPNDRFFAVRPEGSVSTLKIQRTERGDSAVYLCASSLLNGEQFFGPGTRLTVL.

The rearrangement links TRBV20-1 to TRBJ2-5; D possibly corresponds to TRBD2 (6 bases). CDR1 and CDR2 (germline): DFQATT, SNEGSKA (reference sequence). The CDR3 runs to 11 residues. Trimming took 2 bases from V and 5 from J, leaving 6 bases between them. Here the CDR3 reads CSARSGETQYF. In nucleotides, the CDR3 is TGCAGTGCTAGAAGCGGGGAGACCCAGTACTTC.

The CDR3 DNA reads TGTGCCAGCAGTGAATGGGGGGGCAAGGTTAACGAAGGCTACACCTTC. Translated, it gives CASSEWGGKVNEGYTF. The chain has TRBV25-1 and TRBJ1-2; tentative D call: TRBD1 (6 bases). CDR3 length: 16 residues. The V end lost 1 base, the J end lost 8 bases, and 20 bases lay between the germline ends. The germline V gene encodes CDR1 MGHDK and CDR2 SYGVNS.

In its sample, this clonotype was seen many times. This chain uses TRBV6-2 or TRBV6-3 with TRBJ2-1, with D perhaps matching TRBD2 (6 bases). Trimming shortened V by 6 bases and J by 9 bases, and 15 bases separated the two germline ends. This CDR3 spans 13 amino acids. Germline V gene lookup returns CDR1 MNHEY and CDR2 SVGEGT. The CDR3 here is CASSLRDLSEQFF. For the CDR3, the DNA is TGTGCCAGCAGCCTTCGGGACTTGAGTGAGCAGTTCTTC.

A note on this clonotype: A read error is possible here, since a much larger clone lies one base away. The chain combines TRBV9 with TRBJ2-1; no reliable D call. The germline CDR1 and CDR2 sequences are SGDLS and YYNGEE. This CDR3 contains 15 residues. CDR3 coding DNA: TGTGTCAGCTCCTTAGACCTTACTTCCTACAATGAGCAGTTCTTC. Protein product: CVSSLDLTSYNEQFF. Full variable domain (outside the CDR3, taken from reference TRBV9 and TRBJ2-1): DSGVTQTPKHLITATGQRVTLRCSPRSGDLSVYWYQQSLDQGLQFLIQYYNGEERAKGNILERFSAQQFPDLHSELNLSSLELGDSALYFCVSSLDLTSYNEQFFGPGTRLTVL.

This clonotype has ten or more counts. The chain uses TRBV5-1 and TRBJ1-5, with D hard to call. The germline V gene has CDR1 SGHRS and CDR2 YFSETQ. Trimming pared 0 bases from V and 12 bases from J, leaving 4 bases between. This CDR3 contains 10 residues. CDR3 nucleotide sequence: TGCGCCAGCAGCTTGGAGGTCCAGCATTTT. It translates to CASSLEVQHF.

This clonotype was counted a few times. Germline is not matched at one junction end, which may reflect a read error. This sequence joins TRBV6-4 and TRBJ1-5, with 9 bases lining up with TRBD1. This CDR3 is built from 15 residues. Germline V CDR1 and CDR2: MRHNA, SNTAGT. The CDR3: CASSDGTGGNQPQNF. CDR3 nucleotides: TGTGCCAGCAGTGACGGCACAGGGGGCAATCAGCCCCAGAATTTT.

There are many counts of this clonotype. This chain joins TRBV11-2 and TRBJ1-1; the D gene is possibly TRBD1 (6 bases). Germline V gene data show CDR1 as SGHAT and CDR2 as FQNNGV. V lost 5 bases to trimming and J lost 2 bases, with 12 bases between them. The CDR3 is made up of 14 amino acids. The CDR3 DNA sequence: TGTGCCAGCAGCGCCATACAGGGCAACACTGAAGCTTTCTTT. Protein sequence: CASSAIQGNTEAFF.

Many counts were recorded for this clonotype. The V gene is TRBV20-1, the J gene TRBJ1-6; 9 positions agree with TRBD1. The CDR3 spans 15 residues. Losses at the gene ends were 5 bases for V and 5 bases for J; bases not matched to a gene: 7. The V gene's germline CDR1 is DFQATT and CDR2 SNEGSKA (reference sequence). The CDR3 spells CSAHSGTGNNSPLHF. CDR3 coding DNA: TGCAGTGCTCATTCGGGGACAGGGAATAATTCACCCCTCCACTTT.

This clonotype was counted many times. The rearrangement joins TRBV28 to TRBJ2-1; D not certain. The CDR3 is made up of 12 amino acids. CDR1 and CDR2 (germline): MDHEN, SYDVKM. The germline V and J ends were trimmed by 2 bases and 8 bases, with 7 bases remaining between them. The CDR3 DNA sequence: TGTGCCAGCAGTTTAACCACGGATGAGCAGTTCTTC. Its protein is CASSLTTDEQFF.

The table lists this clonotype with many counts. The J gene is TRBJ1-3, the V gene TRBV7-8, with D perhaps matching TRBD1 (5 bases). The length of the CDR3 is 15 residues. V was pared by 1 base and J by 0 bases, with 7 bases between. The germline V gene has CDR1 SGHVS and CDR2 FQNEAQ. The CDR3 is CASSLGTTSGNTIYF. In nucleotides, the CDR3 is TGTGCCAGCAGCTTAGGGACAACCTCTGGAAACACCATATATTTT.

This clonotype was recorded at least ten times. The chain links TRBV4-2 to TRBJ1-6; unclear D gene. The germline V gene encodes CDR1 LGHNA and CDR2 YNFKEQ. Trimming cost V 0 bases and J 7 bases, with 10 bases left between them. The CDR3 totals 15 residues. CDR3 loop: CASSQDIGTNSPLHF. The DNA of the CDR3 is TGTGCCAGCAGCCAAGATATTGGCACCAATTCACCCCTCCACTTT.

This clonotype was seen more than once but under ten times. The chain recombines TRBV2 with TRBJ2-1, with 11 positions matching TRBD2. From germline, CDR1 is SNHLY and CDR2 FYNNEI. The junction had 4 bases not matched to a gene; V was cut back by 7 bases and J by 5 bases. The CDR3 spans 14 residues. The CDR3 coding sequence is TGTGCCAGCACCCGGGGACTAGCGGACAATGAGCAGTTCTTC. Its protein product is CASTRGLADNEQFF. The full variable domain, with the rest looked up from reference TRBV2 and TRBJ2-1, is EPEVTQTPSHQVTQMGQEVILRCVPISNHLYFYWYRQILGQKVEFLVSFYNNEISEKSEIFDDQFSVERPDGSNFTLKIRSTKLEDSAMYFCASTRGLADNEQFFGPGTRLTVL.